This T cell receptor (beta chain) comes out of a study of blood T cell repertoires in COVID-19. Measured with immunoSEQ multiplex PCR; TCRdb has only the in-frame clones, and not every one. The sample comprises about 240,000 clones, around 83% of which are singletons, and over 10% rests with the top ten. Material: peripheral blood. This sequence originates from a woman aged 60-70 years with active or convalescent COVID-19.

The CDR3 loop is CASSQSQLAGVYNEQFF. As DNA, the CDR3 is TGTGCCAGCAGCCAGAGTCAACTAGCGGGGGTATACAATGAGCAGTTCTTC. The V gene is TRBV3-1 (or the pseudogene TRBV3-2), the J gene TRBJ2-1, with 11 bases lining up with TRBD2. The V segment lost 3 bases and the J segment 4 bases; nucleotides outside the gene matches: 8. CDR1 is LGHDT and CDR2 is YNNKEL in the germline V gene (reference sequence). The CDR3 extends over 17 amino acids.